This entry lists 21 T cell receptor beta chains sequenced from one sample in a study of T cell responses to AZD1222 COVID-19 vaccine. Generated by immunoSEQ multiplex PCR, the TCRdb table keeps only in-frame clones and is missing some. This sample has more than 80,000 clones, with 80% to 95% found just once. The sequencing here drew on peripheral blood, taken 28 days after the second AZD1222 dose. The receptors stem from an adult who received the AZD1222 COVID-19 vaccine.

The V gene is TRBV9, the J gene TRBJ2-1, with a possible D match to TRBD1 (6 bases). V lost 3 bases and J 6 bases, leaving 10 bases between the germline ends. The length of the CDR3 is 13 residues. Germline assignment: CDR1 SGDLS and CDR2 YYNGEE. CDR3 protein: CASSANRVNEQFF. In nucleotides, the CDR3 is TGTGCCAGCAGCGCCAACAGGGTCAATGAGCAGTTCTTC.

The CDR3 loop reads CASSKGQGYGYTF. As DNA, the CDR3 is TGTGCCAGCAGTAAAGGACAGGGGTATGGCTACACCTTC. The genes are TRBV28 and TRBJ1-2; TRBD1 matches 9 bases. Germline V gene data show CDR1 as MDHEN and CDR2 as SYDVKM. This CDR3 is built from 13 residues. The V gene end was trimmed by 5 bases and the J gene end by 5 bases; junction bases not matched to a gene: 3.

CDR3 coding DNA: TGTGCCACCAGCAGAGATAAAGGCCCGGGGGAAAAACTGTTTTTT. Its translation is CATSRDKGPGEKLFF. J is TRBJ1-4 and V is TRBV15, with unresolved D. Trimming pared 0 bases from V and 8 bases from J, leaving 13 bases between. CDR1 is LNHNV, CDR2 YYDKDF, per germline (reference sequence). This CDR3 contains 15 residues.

The CDR3 bases are TGTGCCACCAGCAGGTCCGGGACAGGGCCTAATTACGAGCAGTACTTC. This encodes CATSRSGTGPNYEQYF. The V gene is TRBV15, the J gene TRBJ2-7; 9 bases fit TRBD1. This CDR3 region has 16 residues. V shed 3 bases and J 4 bases; nucleotides not matched to a gene: 10. Germline CDR1 reads LNHNV; CDR2 reads YYDKDF (reference sequence).

The chain couples TRBV21-1 to TRBJ1-4. TRBV21-1 is assigned pseudogene status. CDR3 length: 18 amino acids. As DNA, the CDR3 is TGTGCCAGCAGCAGTATCGGGGGGAGTTACAGAACTAATGAAAAACTGTTTTTT. Translation: CASSSIGGSYRTNEKLFF.

This clone was detected once. The chain recombines TRBV7-6 with TRBJ2-1; TRBD1 might be the D (5 bases). The CDR3 loop spans 16 amino acids. The germline gives CDR1 SGHVS, CDR2 FNYEAQ. V was trimmed by 0 bases and J by 2 bases, leaving 11 bases between them. The DNA for the CDR3 is TGTGCCAGCAGCTTAGCTCGCAGGGTGGCCTACAATGAGCAGTTCTTC. Its protein product is CASSLARRVAYNEQFF.

This clone has only one observation. The chain is built from TRBV12-3 or TRBV12-4 and TRBJ1-3; the D is unclear. The ends were cut back, 7 bases at V and 8 bases at J, with 15 bases in the middle. There are 13 residues in the CDR3. The CDR3 sequence: CASNTRDTDTIYF. The DNA for the CDR3 is TGTGCCAGCAACACGAGAGATACGGACACCATATATTTT.

This clone was seen more than once but under ten times. The rearrangement uses TRBV7-2 and TRBJ2-7, with TRBD2 as a possible D gene (6 bases). Trimming took off 3 bases at V and 1 base at J, with 10 bases between the two ends. Germline CDR1 and CDR2: SGHTA and FQGNSA. This CDR3 has 14 residues. CDR3 protein: CASSLRDHSYEQYF. CDR3 nucleotide sequence: TGTGCCAGCAGCTTGCGGGACCATTCCTACGAGCAGTACTTC.

This sequence joins TRBV14 and TRBJ1-1; D not certain. Trimming left V 1 base short and J 3 bases short, with 6 bases between. The CDR3 is made up of 13 amino acids. Germline V gene data show CDR1 as SGHDN and CDR2 as FVKESK. This chain's CDR3 is CASSQGQYTEAFF. CDR3 nucleotides: TGTGCCAGCAGCCAAGGGCAATACACTGAAGCTTTCTTT.

The chain joins TRBV6-5 to TRBJ1-4; D gene ambiguous. V was trimmed by 5 bases and J by 3 bases, leaving 4 bases between them. This CDR3 comprises 12 residues. The V gene's germline CDR1 is MNHEY and CDR2 SVGAGI. CDR3 sequence reads: CASSPSNEKLFF. The DNA for the CDR3 is TGTGCCAGCAGTCCATCTAATGAAAAACTGTTTTTT.

This clone was picked up one time. The chain links TRBV12-3 or TRBV12-4 to TRBJ2-1; D not certain. The CDR3 is 13 amino acids. Trimming removed 5 bases at V and 5 bases at J, with 10 bases between. The DNA for the CDR3 is TGTGCCAGCAGTGAAGCCCCCAACAATGAGCAGTTCTTC. Its translation is CASSEAPNNEQFF.

The V and J genes are TRBV15 and TRBJ1-1; D unclear. The V gene lost 5 bases and the J gene lost 1 base, with 8 bases spanning the gap. CDR3 length: 13 residues. Germline CDR1 and CDR2: LNHNV and YYDKDF (reference sequence). For the CDR3, the DNA is TGTGCCACCAGCGTAGACCCGAACACTGAAGCTTTCTTT. Translating it yields CATSVDPNTEAFF.

V gene TRBV5-1 combines with J gene TRBJ1-3, with D unresolved. CDR3 length: 17 amino acids. V lost 0 bases, J lost 1 base, and 14 bases lay in between. The germline V gene encodes CDR1 SGHRS and CDR2 YFSETQ. CDR3 protein: CASSLGAGAWSGNTIYF. DNA of the CDR3: TGCGCCAGCAGCTTGGGTGCAGGAGCGTGGTCTGGAAACACCATATATTTT.

The V call is TRBV5-1, the J call TRBJ2-1; D may be TRBD2 (6 bases). Between the trimmed V and J ends, which lost 0 bases and 0 bases, there was a span of 16 bases. The germline V gene has CDR1 SGHRS and CDR2 YFSETQ. The CDR3 contains 18 residues. CDR3 region: CASSLGVGLPSSYNEQFF. CDR3 in DNA: TGCGCCAGCAGCTTGGGAGTGGGACTCCCGAGCTCCTACAATGAGCAGTTCTTC.

The chain carries TRBV5-1 and TRBJ2-1; D may match TRBD1 or TRBD2 (5 bases each). Trimming removed 4 bases at V and 6 bases at J, with 14 bases between. There are 14 residues in the CDR3. Germline V gives CDR1 SGHRS, CDR2 YFSETQ. CDR3 sequence: CASSRSGTSNEQFF. CDR3 in DNA: TGCGCCAGCAGCCGCTCTGGGACCTCCAATGAGCAGTTCTTC.

The chain joins TRBV6-5 to TRBJ1-1; 10 bases align to TRBD1. The germline V gene has CDR1 MNHEY and CDR2 SVGAGI. The CDR3 totals 14 residues. V shed 7 bases and J 8 bases; nucleotides not matched to a gene: 10. The CDR3 sequence is CASTPDRGTQEAFF. CDR3 sequence (DNA): TGTGCCAGCACCCCGGACAGGGGGACACAAGAAGCTTTCTTT.

The chain carries TRBV5-4 and TRBJ1-1; 7 bases align to TRBD1. Losses at the gene ends were 5 bases for V and 8 bases for J; bases not matched to a gene: 15. The germline V gene encodes CDR1 SGHNT and CDR2 YYREEE (reference sequence). The CDR3 consists of 15 residues. Here the CDR3 DNA reads TGTGCCAGCAGTACTACAGGGGATCGTAATCGGGAAGCTTTCTTT. Residues: CASSTTGDRNREAFF.

The chain is built from TRBV18 and TRBJ1-3; D is ambiguous. V was clipped by 9 bases and J by 0 bases, with 9 bases between them. Looked up from germline, CDR1 is KGHSH and CDR2 is LQKENI. The CDR3 totals 13 residues. The DNA for the CDR3 is TGTGCCAGTTCCTGGGGCTCTGGAAACACCATATATTTT. It encodes CASSWGSGNTIYF. Full variable domain (outside the CDR3, taken from reference TRBV18 and TRBJ1-3): NAGVMQNPRHLVRRRGQEARLRCSPMKGHSHVYWYRQLPEEGLKFMVYLQKENIIDESGMPKERFSAEFPKEGPSILRIQQVVRGDSAAYFCASSWGSGNTIYFGEGSWLTVV.

The genes are TRBV28 and TRBJ2-1, with D uncertain. CDR3 length: 12 residues. Trimming took 4 bases from V and 6 from J, leaving 7 bases between them. CDR1 and CDR2 (germline): MDHEN, SYDVKM. The CDR3 loop is CASSWRPNEQFF. The CDR3, as DNA: TGTGCCAGCAGTTGGCGGCCCAATGAGCAGTTCTTC.

This rearrangement joins TRBV2 to TRBJ2-1; D is ambiguous. This CDR3 comprises 12 residues. CDR1 and CDR2 (germline): SNHLY, FYNNEI. Trimming cost V 1 base and J 8 bases, with 6 bases left between them. CDR3 DNA: TGTGCCAGCAGTGAAGTGGGGTATGAGCAGTTCTTC. It encodes CASSEVGYEQFF.

This clone turned up a few times. The chain combines TRBV5-1 with TRBJ1-1; D may be TRBD1 (6 bases). Trimming stripped 7 bases from V and 2 bases from J, with 18 bases between. The CDR3 consists of 15 residues. Germline CDR1 is SGHRS and CDR2 is YFSETQ. The chain's CDR3 is CASGNGQSVNTEAFF. The CDR3 coding sequence is TGCGCCAGCGGCAACGGACAGAGCGTTAACACTGAAGCTTTCTTT.